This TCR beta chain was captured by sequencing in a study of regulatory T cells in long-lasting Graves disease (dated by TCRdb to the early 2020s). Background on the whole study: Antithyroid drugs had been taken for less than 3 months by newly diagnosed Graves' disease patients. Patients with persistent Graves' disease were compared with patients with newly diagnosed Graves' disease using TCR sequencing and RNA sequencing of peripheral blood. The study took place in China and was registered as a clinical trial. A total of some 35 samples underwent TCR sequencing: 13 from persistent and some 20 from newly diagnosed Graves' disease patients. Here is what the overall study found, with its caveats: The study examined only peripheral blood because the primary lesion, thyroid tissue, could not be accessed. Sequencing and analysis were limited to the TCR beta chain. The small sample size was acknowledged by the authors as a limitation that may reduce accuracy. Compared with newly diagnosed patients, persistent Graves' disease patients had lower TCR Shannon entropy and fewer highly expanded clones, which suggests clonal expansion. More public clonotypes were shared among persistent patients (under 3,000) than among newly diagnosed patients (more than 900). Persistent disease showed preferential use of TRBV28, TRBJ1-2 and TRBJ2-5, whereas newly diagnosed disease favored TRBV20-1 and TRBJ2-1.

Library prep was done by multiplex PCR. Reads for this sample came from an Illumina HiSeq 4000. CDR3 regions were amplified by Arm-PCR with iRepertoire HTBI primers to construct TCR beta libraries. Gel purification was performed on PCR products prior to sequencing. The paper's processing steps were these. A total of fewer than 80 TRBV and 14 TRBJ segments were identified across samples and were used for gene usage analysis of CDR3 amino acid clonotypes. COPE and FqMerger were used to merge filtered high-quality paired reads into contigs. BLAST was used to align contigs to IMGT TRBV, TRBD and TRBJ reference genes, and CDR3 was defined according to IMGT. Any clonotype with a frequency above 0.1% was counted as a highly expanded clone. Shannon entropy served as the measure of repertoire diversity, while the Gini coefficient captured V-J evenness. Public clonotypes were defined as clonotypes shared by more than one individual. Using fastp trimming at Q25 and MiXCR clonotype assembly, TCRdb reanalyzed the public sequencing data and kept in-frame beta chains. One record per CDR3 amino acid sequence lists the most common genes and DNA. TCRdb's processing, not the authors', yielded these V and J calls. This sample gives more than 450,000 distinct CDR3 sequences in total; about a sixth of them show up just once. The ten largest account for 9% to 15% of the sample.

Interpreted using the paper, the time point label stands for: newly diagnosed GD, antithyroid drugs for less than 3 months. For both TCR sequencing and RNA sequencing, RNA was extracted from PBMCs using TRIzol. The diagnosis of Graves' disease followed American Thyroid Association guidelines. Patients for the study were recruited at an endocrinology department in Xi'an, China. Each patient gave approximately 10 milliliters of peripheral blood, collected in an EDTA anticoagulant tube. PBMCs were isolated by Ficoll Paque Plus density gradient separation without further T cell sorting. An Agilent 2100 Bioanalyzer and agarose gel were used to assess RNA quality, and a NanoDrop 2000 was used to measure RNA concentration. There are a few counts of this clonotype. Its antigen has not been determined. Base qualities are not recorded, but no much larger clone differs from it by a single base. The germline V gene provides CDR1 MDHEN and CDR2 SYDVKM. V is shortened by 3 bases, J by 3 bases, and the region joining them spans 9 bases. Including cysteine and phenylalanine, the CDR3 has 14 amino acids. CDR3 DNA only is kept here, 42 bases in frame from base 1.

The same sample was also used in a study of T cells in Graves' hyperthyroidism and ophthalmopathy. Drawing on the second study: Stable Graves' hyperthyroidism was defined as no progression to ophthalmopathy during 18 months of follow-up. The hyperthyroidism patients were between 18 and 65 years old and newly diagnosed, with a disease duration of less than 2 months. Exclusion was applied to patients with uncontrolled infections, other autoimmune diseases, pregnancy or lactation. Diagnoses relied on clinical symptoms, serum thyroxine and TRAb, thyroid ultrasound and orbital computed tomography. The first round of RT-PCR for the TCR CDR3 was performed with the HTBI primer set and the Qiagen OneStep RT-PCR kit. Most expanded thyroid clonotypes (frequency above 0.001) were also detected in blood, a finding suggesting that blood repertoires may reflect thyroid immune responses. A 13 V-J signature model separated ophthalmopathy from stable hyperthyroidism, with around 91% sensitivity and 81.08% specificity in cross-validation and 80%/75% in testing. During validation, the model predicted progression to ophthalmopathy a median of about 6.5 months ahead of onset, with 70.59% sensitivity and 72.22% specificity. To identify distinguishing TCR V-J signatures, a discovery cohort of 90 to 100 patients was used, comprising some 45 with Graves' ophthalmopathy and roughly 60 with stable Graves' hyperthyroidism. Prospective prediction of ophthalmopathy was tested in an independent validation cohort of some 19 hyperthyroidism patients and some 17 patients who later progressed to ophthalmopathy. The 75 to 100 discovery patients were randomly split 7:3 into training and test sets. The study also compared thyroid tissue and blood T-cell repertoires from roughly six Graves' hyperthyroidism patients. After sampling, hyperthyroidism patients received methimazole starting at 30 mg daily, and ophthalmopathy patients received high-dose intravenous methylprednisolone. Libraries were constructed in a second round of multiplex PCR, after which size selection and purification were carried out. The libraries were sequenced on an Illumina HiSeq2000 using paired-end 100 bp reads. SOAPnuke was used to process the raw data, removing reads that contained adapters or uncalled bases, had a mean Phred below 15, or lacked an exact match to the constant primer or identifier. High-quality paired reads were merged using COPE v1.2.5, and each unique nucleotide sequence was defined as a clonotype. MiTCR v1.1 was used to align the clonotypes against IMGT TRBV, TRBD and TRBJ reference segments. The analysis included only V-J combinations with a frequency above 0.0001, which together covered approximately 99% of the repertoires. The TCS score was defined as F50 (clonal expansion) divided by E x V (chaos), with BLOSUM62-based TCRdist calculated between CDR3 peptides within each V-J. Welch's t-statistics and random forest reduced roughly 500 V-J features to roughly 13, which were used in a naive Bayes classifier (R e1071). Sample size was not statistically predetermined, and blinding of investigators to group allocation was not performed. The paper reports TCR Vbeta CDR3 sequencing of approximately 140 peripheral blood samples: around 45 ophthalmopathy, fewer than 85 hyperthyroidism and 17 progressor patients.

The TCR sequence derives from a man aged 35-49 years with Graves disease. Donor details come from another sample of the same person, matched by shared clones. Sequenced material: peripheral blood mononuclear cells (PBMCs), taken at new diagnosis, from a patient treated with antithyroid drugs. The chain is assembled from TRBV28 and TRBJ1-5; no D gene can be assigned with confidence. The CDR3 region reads CASSFNGLNQPQHF. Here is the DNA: TGTGCCAGCAGTTTTAATGGGCTCAATCAGCCCCAGCATTTT. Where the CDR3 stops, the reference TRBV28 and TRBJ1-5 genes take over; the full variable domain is DVKVTQSSRYLVKRTGEKVFLECVQDMDHENMFWYRQDPGLGLRLIYFSYDVKMKEKGDIPEGYSVSREKKERFSLILESASTNQTSMYLCASSFNGLNQPQHFGDGTRLSIL.